The clone carrying this T cell receptor beta chain was recorded many times. V dropped 5 bases and J dropped 6 bases, with 16 bases sitting between them. Germline-derived CDR1 and CDR2 are SEHNR and FQNEAQ (reference sequence). This CDR3 has 15 residues. Researchers took RNA transcripts and amplified the TCR beta CDR3 regions from them. The HTBI primer set served for first-round RT-PCR of the TCR CDR3. MiXCR, applied by TCRdb to the multiplex PCR reads, yields one record per CDR3 protein. The table records 350,000 to 450,000 distinct CDR3 sequences, roughly 15% of them present only once. The entry originates in a study of T cells in Graves' hyperthyroidism and ophthalmopathy. Hyperthyroidism had been newly diagnosed in patients aged 18 to 65, and its duration was under 2 months. Clinical symptoms, serum thyroxine, TRAb, thyroid ultrasound and orbital computed tomography established diagnosis.

This clonotype was obtained from a woman under 40 with Graves' hyperthyroidism that later progressed to Graves' ophthalmopathy. The specimen sequenced was blood. The rearrangement links TRBV7-9 to TRBJ2-2, with TRBD2 as a possible D gene (5 bases). CDR3 nucleotide sequence: TGTGCCAGCAGCGAGGCGGGCGGCCGAGCCGGGGAGCTGTTTTTT. Residues: CASSEAGGRAGELFF.